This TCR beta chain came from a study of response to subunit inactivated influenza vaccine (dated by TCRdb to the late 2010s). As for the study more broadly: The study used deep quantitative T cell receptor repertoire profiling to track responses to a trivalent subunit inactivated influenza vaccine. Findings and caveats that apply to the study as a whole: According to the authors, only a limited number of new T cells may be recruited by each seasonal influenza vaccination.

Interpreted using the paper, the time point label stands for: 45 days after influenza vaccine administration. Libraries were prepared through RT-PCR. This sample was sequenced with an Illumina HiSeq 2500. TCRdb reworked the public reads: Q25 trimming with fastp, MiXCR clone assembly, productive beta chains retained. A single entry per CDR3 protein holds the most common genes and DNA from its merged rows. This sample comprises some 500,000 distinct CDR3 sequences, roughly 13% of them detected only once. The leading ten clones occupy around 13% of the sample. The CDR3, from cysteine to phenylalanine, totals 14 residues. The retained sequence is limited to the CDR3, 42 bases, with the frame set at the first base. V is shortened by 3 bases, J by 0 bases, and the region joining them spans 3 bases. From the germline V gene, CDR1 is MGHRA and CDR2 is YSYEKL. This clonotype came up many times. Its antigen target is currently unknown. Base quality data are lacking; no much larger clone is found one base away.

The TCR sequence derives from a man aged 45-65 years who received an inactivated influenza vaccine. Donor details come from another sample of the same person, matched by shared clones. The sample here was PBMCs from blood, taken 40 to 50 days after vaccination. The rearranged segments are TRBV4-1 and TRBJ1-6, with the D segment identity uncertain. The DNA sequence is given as TGCGCCAGCAGCCACAGCTCCTATAATTCACCCCTCCACTTT. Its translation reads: CASSHSSYNSPLHF.